This passage covers 29 T cell receptor beta chains from one sample sequenced in a study of T-cell reconstitution after alpha-beta-depleted transplantation in children. Researchers prepared the TCRbeta library using unique molecular identifiers, the study reports. TCRdb redid the calling of the PCR reads with MiXCR, one entry per CDR3 protein. Seen here are around 450,000 distinct CDR3 sequences, roughly 16% observed once, and the top ten hold 25% to 35%. The material was PBMCs, mostly from graft donor cells, obtained 360 days after TCRalphabeta/CD19-depleted stem cell transplant. Receptor source: a boy younger than two who had a stem cell transplant for Wiskott-Aldrich syndrome, so the T cells may come from the graft donor.

This clonotype turned up a few times. The chain uses TRBV20-1 and TRBJ2-7, with D perhaps matching TRBD2 (5 bases). This CDR3 has 17 residues. The germline gives CDR1 DFQATT, CDR2 SNEGSKA (reference sequence). V gave up 3 bases and J gave up 3 bases, with 24 bases separating them. The CDR3 region is CSARLDTPGDPLYEQYF. DNA for the CDR3: TGCAGTGCTAGGCTCGATACTCCCGGGGATCCTCTCTACGAGCAGTACTTC.

The CDR3 spells CASSQDWAAYNEQFF. DNA of the CDR3: TGTGCCAGCAGCCAAGATTGGGCGGCCTACAATGAGCAGTTCTTC. The chain recombines TRBV14 with TRBJ2-1; D gene uncertain. V lost 0 bases to trimming and J lost 2 bases, with 8 bases between them. The CDR3 is 15 residues long. The germline V gene encodes CDR1 SGHDN and CDR2 FVKESK.

A single count supports this clonotype. The genes are TRBV7-2 and TRBJ2-2; perhaps TRBD2 as D (6 bases). Germline CDR1 reads SGHTA; CDR2 reads FQGNSA. V was trimmed by 5 bases and J by 2 bases, leaving 18 bases between them. The CDR3 spans 17 residues. In DNA form, the CDR3 reads TGTGCCAGCAGCCCCCGCGGGGTTAGCCCAAACACCGGGGAGCTGTTTTTT. Translation gives CASSPRGVSPNTGELFF.

This chain joins TRBV24-1 and TRBJ2-2, with a weak D call TRBD1 (6 bases). V was shortened by 6 bases and J by 2 bases, with 18 bases between the two germline ends. Germline values: CDR1 KGHDR, CDR2 SFDVKD. This CDR3 has 17 residues. Written as DNA, the CDR3 is TGTGCCACCAGTCGAGGAAGGGGGACACTTAACACCGGGGAGCTGTTTTTT. It translates to CATSRGRGTLNTGELFF.

This clonotype has only a few counts. The chain uses TRBV5-1 and TRBJ1-1, with TRBD1 as a possible D gene (5 bases). Per the germline V gene, CDR1 is SGHRS and CDR2 is YFSETQ. Trimming took 7 bases from V and 7 from J, leaving 14 bases between them. The CDR3 consists of 12 residues. The CDR3 nucleotides read TGCGCCAGCGGGCAGGGAGAAGGTGAAGCTTTCTTT. Translation: CASGQGEGEAFF.

The genes are TRBV5-1 and TRBJ2-1; D gene uncertain. The CDR3 runs to 16 residues. CDR1 is SGHRS, CDR2 YFSETQ, per germline. V lost 0 bases, J lost 5 bases, and 15 bases lay in between. The CDR3 DNA reads as TGCGCCAGCAGCTTGGAGGTGGGATTGTTAGACAATGAGCAGTTCTTC. This gives the protein CASSLEVGLLDNEQFF.

The V gene is TRBV3-1, the J gene TRBJ2-1; TRBD1 is a possible D gene (6 bases). Germline lookup yields CDR1 LGHDT and CDR2 YNNKEL (reference sequence). With 4 bases removed from V and 4 bases from J, the gap between germline ends came to 20 bases. This CDR3 has 17 residues. The CDR3 DNA sequence: TGTGCCAGCAGCCCCACCGCTGTGTCAGGGGAATACAATGAGCAGTTCTTC. Translation: CASSPTAVSGEYNEQFF.

This clonotype was detected a few times. The V call is TRBV11-3, the J call TRBJ2-2; D is unclear. The germline gives CDR1 SGHNT, CDR2 YENEEA. This CDR3 is built from 14 residues. V was cut by 5 bases and J by 6 bases, with 13 bases left in between. CDR3 nucleotide sequence: TGTGCCAGCAGCCTCAACACATGGCCCGGGGAGCTGTTTTTT. It encodes CASSLNTWPGELFF.

This clonotype was counted at least ten times. The chain couples TRBV12-3 or TRBV12-4 to TRBJ2-7; D is perhaps TRBD1 (6 bases). Trimming removed 6 bases at V and 3 bases at J, with 12 bases between. The CDR3 is made up of 13 amino acids. CDR3 nucleotide sequence: TGTGCCAGCAGGCGAGGACAGTACTACGAGCAGTACTTC. Its protein is CASRRGQYYEQYF.

In this sample, this clonotype turned up a few times. CDR3 DNA sequence: TGTGCCAGCTCACCCTCCCCTCTCTCCTACGAGCAGTACTTC. This codes for CASSPSPLSYEQYF. The rearrangement joins TRBV18 to TRBJ2-7; D unresolved. V gave up 3 bases and J gave up 0 bases, with 9 bases separating them. CDR3 length: 14 amino acids. CDR1 is KGHSH, CDR2 LQKENI, per germline.

The J gene is TRBJ2-1, the V gene TRBV11-1, with 7 bases lining up with TRBD2. CDR3 length: 18 amino acids. After removal of 1 base from V and 7 bases from J, the junction contained 16 bases not matched to a gene. The germline V gene has CDR1 SGHAT and CDR2 FQDESV (reference sequence). CDR3 protein: CASSLDLLGGRVVNEQFF. CDR3 nucleotide sequence: TGTGCCAGCAGCTTAGATCTGCTTGGCGGGAGAGTCGTGAATGAGCAGTTCTTC.

V gene TRBV24-1 combines with J gene TRBJ2-3; no firm D call. The CDR3 length is 15 residues. CDR1 is KGHDR and CDR2 is SFDVKD in the germline V gene. The ends were cut back, 4 bases at V and 0 bases at J, with 10 bases in the middle. The CDR3 DNA reads as TGTGCCACCAGTGACACCCCCGACAGCACAGATACGCAGTATTTT. It yields the protein CATSDTPDSTDTQYF.

This clonotype was seen a handful of times. The CDR3 protein is CSVEVVGAAYGYTF. The CDR3 bases are TGCAGCGTTGAGGTCGTGGGGGCGGCCTATGGCTACACCTTC. The genes are TRBV29-1 and TRBJ1-2; possible D gene TRBD1, 6 bases. V lost 3 bases and J lost 4, with 15 bases in between. The CDR3 length is 14 residues. Germline V gene sequence: CDR1 SQVTM, CDR2 ANQGSEA.

This chain uses TRBV7-9 with TRBJ2-7, with TRBD1 matching 9 bases. Per the germline V gene, CDR1 is SEHNR and CDR2 is FQNEAQ (reference sequence). Trimming took 6 bases from V and 3 from J; bases not matched to a gene: 6. This CDR3 region has 14 residues. The CDR3 DNA sequence: TGTGCCAGCAGAAGGACAGGGGATCTCTACGAGCAGTACTTC. Amino acid sequence: CASRRTGDLYEQYF.

A word on this clonotype: A much larger clone lies one base from this, so it may be a read error. The chain couples TRBV5-1 to TRBJ2-5; 7 nucleotides align to TRBD1. Unmatched junction bases numbered 4, after V lost 4 bases and J lost 1 base. The CDR3 runs 14 residues. The germline CDR1 and CDR2 sequences are SGHRS and YFSETQ. Here the CDR3 DNA reads TGCGCCAGCAGCACACGGACAGGCCAAGAGACCCAGTACTTC. Protein sequence: CASSTRTGQETQYF. Full variable domain (rest looked up from reference TRBV5-1 and TRBJ2-5): KAGVTQTPRYLIKTRGQQVTLSCSPISGHRSVSWYQQTPGQGLQFLFEYFSETQRNKGNFPGRFSGRQFSNSRSEMNVSTLELGDSALYLCASSTRTGQETQYFGPGTRLLVL.

With respect to this clonotype: This CDR3 is missing its conserved last phenylalanine or tryptophan, likely due to a read error. Because the CDR3's place on the DNA is in doubt, the DNA is left out and the CDR3 is given as listed by TCRdb. This rearrangement joins TRBV7-4 to TRBJ2-1; the DNA was not compared with TRBD1, the D call given in the table. The germline V gene encodes CDR1 SGHVT and CDR2 SQSDAQ. The CDR3 is 13 residues long, ends included. The CDR3 sequence: CASSKKTTGQGSV.

The sample holds a few counts of this clonotype. The V and J genes are TRBV5-6 and TRBJ2-1, with D possibly TRBD2 on 5 matching bases. The CDR3 length is 13 residues. With 1 base removed from V and 6 bases from J, the gap between germline ends came to 8 bases. Germline CDR1 reads SGHDT; CDR2 reads YYEEEE. The CDR3 here is CASSLTGLNEQFF. CDR3 bases: TGTGCCAGCAGCTTGACCGGACTCAATGAGCAGTTCTTC.

This clonotype was counted only a few times. The CDR3 coding sequence is TGTGCCAGCTCACCAATTAGCGGGAGTCTTGGCTACAATGAGCAGTTCTTC. Its translation is CASSPISGSLGYNEQFF. The chain uses TRBV18 and TRBJ2-1; TRBD2 agrees at 9 bases. V shed 2 bases and J 3 bases; nucleotides not matched to a gene: 8. In germline, CDR1 is KGHSH, CDR2 LQKENI. This CDR3 region has 17 residues.

This clonotype was counted between two and nine times. This rearrangement joins TRBV7-9 to TRBJ2-1; 8 bases agree with TRBD2. J was trimmed by 3 bases and V by 2 bases; bases with no gene match: 6. This CDR3 contains 16 residues. Germline V gene data show CDR1 as SEHNR and CDR2 as FQNEAQ (reference sequence). CDR3 nucleotide sequence: TGTGCCAGCAGCTTACGCGGTACTAGCGGCTACAATGAGCAGTTCTTC. Translating gives CASSLRGTSGYNEQFF.

The rearrangement joins TRBV20-1 to TRBJ1-1; TRBD1 agrees at 8 bases. CDR1 DFQATT and CDR2 SNEGSKA come from the germline V gene (reference sequence). The CDR3 extends over 14 amino acids. The V and J ends lost 2 bases and 1 base, in that order; junction bases with no gene match: 3. The CDR3 coding sequence is TGCAGTGCTAGACCAGGGGGCGGGAACACTGAAGCTTTCTTT. Encoded protein: CSARPGGGNTEAFF.

V gene TRBV29-1 combines with J gene TRBJ2-7, with TRBD2 matching 12 bases. V was pared by 6 bases and J by 3 bases, with 6 bases of the junction left unmatched. CDR3 size: 14 residues. Germline V gives CDR1 SQVTM, CDR2 ANQGSEA. The DNA of the CDR3 is TGCAGCGTGTCGGGACTAGCGGGCAACTACGAGCAGTACTTC. It codes for CSVSGLAGNYEQYF.

In this sample, this clonotype turned up a few times. The chain has TRBV25-1 and TRBJ2-1, with TRBD2 identical over 10 bases. This CDR3 comprises 15 residues. CDR1 is MGHDK and CDR2 is SYGVNS in the germline V gene. V lost 1 base and J lost 6; bases outside the gene matches: 3. The CDR3 DNA follows: TGTGCCAGCAGTGAATCGCTAGCGGGGGCCAATGAGCAGTTCTTC. This gives the protein CASSESLAGANEQFF.

This clonotype appeared a few times. The CDR3 nucleotides are TGTGCCACCAGTGGAACAGGGGCGAACACCGGGGAGCTGTTTTTT. Translating gives CATSGTGANTGELFF. V and J are TRBV24-1 and TRBJ2-2; 7 bases map to TRBD1. The V gene's germline CDR1 is KGHDR and CDR2 SFDVKD. With V trimmed by 5 bases and J by 0 bases, 2 bases remained unmatched. This CDR3 is 15 amino acids long.

This clonotype was recorded at least ten times. V and J are TRBV5-1 and TRBJ2-3, with a weak D call TRBD1 (6 bases). CDR1 SGHRS and CDR2 YFSETQ come from the germline V gene. Trimming shortened V by 0 bases and J by 2 bases, and 7 bases separated the two germline ends. The CDR3 runs 14 residues. CDR3 sequence (DNA): TGCGCCAGCAGCTTGGACAGGGTCACAGATACGCAGTATTTT. It specifies CASSLDRVTDTQYF.

The CDR3: CSADSVHASSYNEQFF. DNA for the CDR3: TGCAGCGCCGATTCCGTACACGCGAGCTCCTACAATGAGCAGTTCTTC. The chain is built from TRBV29-1 and TRBJ2-1; D is unresolved. The V end was cut by 7 bases, the J end by 0 bases, with 19 bases between. CDR3 length: 16 amino acids. Germline V gene data show CDR1 as SQVTM and CDR2 as ANQGSEA.

This clonotype has a handful of counts. The chain is built from TRBV15 and TRBJ1-4, with 9 positions matching TRBD1. V shed 3 bases, J shed 11 bases, and the junction held 4 bases outside the gene matches. The V gene's germline CDR1 is LNHNV and CDR2 YYDKDF (reference sequence). CDR3 length: 13 residues. CDR3 amino acids: CATSSVGTGKLFF. The CDR3 DNA follows: TGTGCCACCAGCAGCGTGGGGACAGGGAAACTGTTTTTT.

This clonotype came up a few times. V is TRBV18 and J is TRBJ2-1; D gene uncertain. Per germline, CDR1 KGHSH and CDR2 LQKENI. The length of the CDR3 is 15 residues. V dropped 5 bases and J dropped 0 bases, with 11 bases sitting between them. The CDR3, as DNA: TGTGCCAGCTCAGACTGGGGAAGCTCCTACAATGAGCAGTTCTTC. It yields the protein CASSDWGSSYNEQFF.

The chain couples TRBV12-3 or TRBV12-4 to TRBJ2-7; a possible D gene is TRBD1 (5 bases). The CDR3 has 14 residues. The V end lost 5 bases, the J end lost 1 base, and 12 bases lay between the germline ends. The CDR3 DNA is TGTGCCAGCAGTGGCCTTGACAGTTCCTACGAGCAGTACTTC. Encoded protein: CASSGLDSSYEQYF.

For the CDR3, the DNA is TGTGCCAGCAGCCGCCGGGGGGCCCGGGCCGGGGAGCTGTTTTTT. It translates to CASSRRGARAGELFF. V and J are TRBV3-1 and TRBJ2-2, with D possibly being TRBD2 (7 bases). CDR1 and CDR2 from the germline V gene are LGHDT and YNNKEL (reference sequence). The V end lost 4 bases, the J end lost 6 bases, and 15 bases lay between the germline ends. This CDR3 region has 15 residues.